Presented here are 22 T cell receptor beta chains from one specimen sequenced in a study of T cell responses to AZD1222 COVID-19 vaccine. Using immunoSEQ multiplex PCR, the repertoire was profiled, and TCRdb retains in-frame clones only, with some absent. The sample yields 150,000 or so clones, 85% to 95% seen once. Sequencing used peripheral blood, obtained on day 0 of AZD1222 vaccination. Receptors were obtained from an adult in good health.

The chain employs TRBV4-1 and TRBJ1-5; D is perhaps TRBD1 (5 bases). CDR3 length: 15 amino acids. CDR1 and CDR2 from the germline V gene are MGHRA and YSYEKL. V lost 1 base and J 4 bases, leaving 11 bases between the germline ends. CDR3 sequence: CASSQGVGTNQPQHF. The CDR3 DNA sequence: TGCGCCAGCAGCCAAGGAGTAGGGACTAATCAGCCCCAGCATTTT.

This clone showed up just once. The chain combines TRBV2 with TRBJ2-1; D is ambiguous. V was shortened by 7 bases and J by 0 bases, with 10 bases between the two germline ends. Per germline, CDR1 SNHLY and CDR2 FYNNEI. This CDR3 is 14 amino acids long. The CDR3 bases are TGTGCCAGCAACCCCCCGGGCTCCTACAATGAGCAGTTCTTC. Amino acid sequence: CASNPPGSYNEQFF.

The chain recombines TRBV28 with TRBJ2-7, with 13 nucleotides matching TRBD2. The length of the CDR3 is 16 residues. Germline V CDR1 and CDR2: MDHEN, SYDVKM. V lost 5 bases, J lost 4 bases, and 8 bases stayed unmatched. CDR3 coding DNA: TGTGCCAGCAGTCCTACGGGGACTAGCGGGGATTACGAGCAGTACTTC. It encodes CASSPTGTSGDYEQYF. The variable domain in full, completed from reference TRBV28 and TRBJ2-7, reads DVKVTQSSRYLVKRTGEKVFLECVQDMDHENMFWYRQDPGLGLRLIYFSYDVKMKEKGDIPEGYSVSREKKERFSLILESASTNQTSMYLCASSPTGTSGDYEQYFGPGTRLTVT.

This chain links TRBV5-1 with TRBJ2-7; 7 positions agree with TRBD2. The CDR3 spans 15 residues. In germline, CDR1 is SGHRS, CDR2 YFSETQ. The trim removed 4 bases at V and 6 bases at J, leaving 13 bases unmatched. DNA of the CDR3: TGCGCCAGCAGCCCGGGGTGGGCGGGAGTCGGCGAGCAGTACTTC. Translated: CASSPGWAGVGEQYF.

The chain links TRBV2 to TRBJ2-5; D remains unclear. The CDR3 is 14 residues long. Germline V gene data show CDR1 as SNHLY and CDR2 as FYNNEI. Trimming shortened V by 5 bases and J by 0 bases, and 10 bases separated the two germline ends. The CDR3 sequence is CASSHTRNQETQYF. The CDR3 coding sequence is TGTGCCAGCAGTCATACAAGAAACCAAGAGACCCAGTACTTC.

The chain combines TRBV6-5 with TRBJ1-2; 8 bases are shared with TRBD1. V was pared by 9 bases and J by 8 bases, with 5 bases of the junction left unmatched. The germline V gene encodes CDR1 MNHEY and CDR2 SVGAGI. The CDR3 has 11 residues. CDR3 sequence: CASKQGGGYTF. The CDR3 DNA reads TGTGCCAGTAAACAGGGGGGAGGCTACACCTTC.

CDR3 bases: TGTGCCAGCAGCTTGGGAGGACAGGGCTCCGAGCAGTACTTC. This codes for CASSLGGQGSEQYF. This sequence joins TRBV5-4 and TRBJ2-7; TRBD1 matches at 8 bases. Trimming removed 0 bases from V and 6 bases from J; junction bases left unmatched: 5. Per the germline V gene, CDR1 is SGHNT and CDR2 is YYREEE (reference sequence). This CDR3 comprises 14 residues.

The chain has TRBV5-8 and TRBJ2-7, with D unclear. V lost 4 bases to trimming and J lost 3 bases, with 14 bases between them. This CDR3 is built from 14 residues. The V gene's germline CDR1 is SGHTS and CDR2 YDEGEE. The CDR3 reads CASSPVQVNYEQYF. Here the CDR3 DNA reads TGTGCCAGCAGCCCGGTCCAAGTAAACTACGAGCAGTACTTC.

This clone showed up just once. The chain links TRBV5-1 to TRBJ2-7, with no clear D. This CDR3 comprises 14 residues. V lost 0 bases and J 5 bases, leaving 12 bases between the germline ends. The germline gives CDR1 SGHRS, CDR2 YFSETQ. For the CDR3, the DNA is TGCGCCAGCAGCTTGGATGTACTCTGGGACGAGCAGTACTTC. Its translation is CASSLDVLWDEQYF.

This chain links TRBV2 with TRBJ1-5; possible D gene TRBD1, 5 bases. The CDR3 consists of 15 residues. Deletions cut 7 bases from V and 7 bases from J, with 20 bases between. The germline gives CDR1 SNHLY, CDR2 FYNNEI. CDR3 coding DNA: TGTGCCAGCACAGGGAGTCCCAACCCCCGCCAGCCCCAGCATTTT. The encoded protein is CASTGSPNPRQPQHF.

V usage is TRBV28 and J usage is TRBJ2-5, with TRBD1 matching over 7 bases. Germline V gene sequence: CDR1 MDHEN, CDR2 SYDVKM. The CDR3 covers 15 residues. The trim removed 6 bases at V and 2 bases at J, leaving 9 bases unmatched. The CDR3 bases are TGTGCCAGCAGCGATCGGACAGGCCGTCAAGAGACCCAGTACTTC. Its translation is CASSDRTGRQETQYF.

The chain recombines TRBV7-2 with TRBJ2-7; TRBD1 is a possible D gene (6 bases). V lost 6 bases and J 2 bases, leaving 17 bases between the germline ends. This CDR3 comprises 15 residues. Germline CDR1 SGHTA, CDR2 FQGNSA. The CDR3 is CASRLGQQGAYEQYF. Here the CDR3 DNA reads TGTGCCAGCAGGCTTGGCCAACAGGGCGCCTACGAGCAGTACTTC.

The rearrangement joins TRBV10-2 to TRBJ1-6, with D possibly being TRBD1 (6 bases). Germline CDR1 is WSHSY and CDR2 is SAAADI. V shed 7 bases and J shed 0 bases, with 10 bases lying between them. CDR3 length equals 15 residues. CDR3 sequence (DNA): TGCGCCAGCATGGGGGCCTACTCCTATAATTCACCCCTCCACTTT. Encoded protein: CASMGAYSYNSPLHF.

The V and J genes are TRBV11-2 and TRBJ2-4; 11 bases line up with TRBD2. V lost 2 bases and J lost 8; bases outside the gene matches: 5. The germline V gene encodes CDR1 SGHAT and CDR2 FQNNGV. The CDR3 sequence is 15 residues long. The CDR3 coding sequence is TGTGCCAGCAGCTTACTAGCGGGAGGAGGGGACATTCAGTACTTC. Amino acids: CASSLLAGGGDIQYF.

The chain links TRBV7-2 to TRBJ2-5; possibly TRBD1 for D (6 bases). V lost 5 bases and J lost 5, with 21 bases in between. CDR1 is SGHTA, CDR2 FQGNSA, per germline. CDR3 size: 16 residues. The CDR3 coding sequence is TGTGCCAGCAGCCGGTCCCGTAGGGGGTTAGGGGAGACCCAGTACTTC. This encodes CASSRSRRGLGETQYF. The variable domain in full, with the rest retrieved from reference TRBV7-2 and TRBJ2-5, is GAGVSQSPSNKVTEKGKDVELRCDPISGHTALYWYRQSLGQGLEFLIYFQGNSAPDKSGLPSDRFSAERTGGSVSTLTIQRTQQEDSAVYLCASSRSRRGLGETQYFGPGTRLLVL.

The chain joins TRBV4-3 to TRBJ1-4, with no clear D. CDR1 LGHNA and CDR2 YSLEER come from the germline V gene. V was shortened by 3 bases and J by 5 bases, with 4 bases between the two germline ends. This CDR3 is built from 12 residues. CDR3 in amino acids: CASSQPNEKLFF. The CDR3 nucleotides read TGCGCCAGCAGCCAGCCGAATGAAAAACTGTTTTTT.

This chain links TRBV5-1 with TRBJ1-3; the match to TRBD1 covers 8 bases. The junction had 3 bases not matched to a gene; V was cut back by 2 bases and J by 2 bases. Per the germline V gene, CDR1 is SGHRS and CDR2 is YFSETQ. This CDR3 has 15 residues. Here the CDR3 DNA reads TGCGCCAGCAGCTTAAACAGGGGGACTGGAAACACCATATATTTT. This sequence encodes CASSLNRGTGNTIYF.

This clone has more than one count but fewer than ten. This chain uses TRBV7-9 with TRBJ2-2; D call uncertain. CDR1 and CDR2 from the germline V gene are SEHNR and FQNEAQ (reference sequence). Between the trimmed V and J ends, which lost 3 bases and 8 bases, there was a span of 7 bases. There are 12 residues in the CDR3. In nucleotides, the CDR3 is TGTGCCAGCAGCTTGGTTACGGGGGAGCTGTTTTTT. The encoded protein is CASSLVTGELFF.

The chain recombines TRBV6-2 or TRBV6-3 with TRBJ1-1, with D possibly matching TRBD1 (5 bases). CDR1 and CDR2 from the germline V gene are MNHEY and SVGEGT. This CDR3 is built from 15 residues. The V and J ends lost 2 bases and 6 bases respectively, with 16 bases between them. The CDR3 here is CASSYEAGRGAEAFF. In nucleotides, the CDR3 is TGTGCCAGCAGTTACGAGGCGGGGAGGGGTGCTGAAGCTTTCTTT.

The chain recombines TRBV27 with TRBJ2-4, with a possible D match to TRBD2 (6 bases). Per the germline V gene, CDR1 is MNHEY and CDR2 is SMNVEV (reference sequence). V was shortened by 5 bases and J by 8 bases, with 16 bases between the two germline ends. The CDR3 extends over 14 amino acids. The DNA of the CDR3 is TGTGCCAGCAGTATACATACGAGGAGGGACATTCAGTACTTC. Amino acid sequence: CASSIHTRRDIQYF.

This chain joins TRBV28 and TRBJ1-2; no reliable D call. Trimming took off 5 bases at V and 8 bases at J, with 18 bases between the two ends. Germline values: CDR1 MDHEN, CDR2 SYDVKM. The CDR3 has 14 amino acids. CDR3: CASSDGPALGGYTF. In DNA form, the CDR3 reads TGTGCCAGCAGTGATGGGCCTGCCCTTGGAGGCTACACCTTC.

The chain is built from TRBV2 and TRBJ1-3, with a tentative D call TRBD1 (5 bases). This CDR3 region has 15 residues. CDR1 is SNHLY, CDR2 FYNNEI, per germline. The germline V and J ends were trimmed by 6 bases and 8 bases, with 20 bases remaining between them. The CDR3 DNA follows: TGTGCCAGCAGCTCCCGGGGGGGGACGGTTTACACCATATATTTT. It specifies CASSSRGGTVYTIYF.